What follows is one T cell receptor beta chain and its context. The read falls 3 residues short of the CDR3 end, and the missing part is taken from the germline J gene. These data belong to a study of T cells in women clearing cervical HPV infection. Study information: Case blood was drawn when the lesion was first found; control blood after infection became undetectable.

The CDR3 runs 17 residues. Germline V gene data show CDR1 as KGHSH and CDR2 as LQKENI. The junction had 7 bases not matched to a gene; V was cut back by 3 bases and J by 2 bases. Data came from immunoSEQ multiplex PCR; TCRdb stores just in-frame clones and leaves some out. Its clone listing holds around 30,000 clones. Sequencing was performed on blood buffy coat. V is TRBV18 and J is TRBJ1-6, with 7 bases that match TRBD1. The sequence was obtained from a woman aged 18 to 69 with a cervical HPV16 infection that either progressed to CIN3+ or cleared (not recorded which). This chain's CDR3 is CASSPTDRLAYNSPLHF. The covered CDR3 bases are TGTGCCAGCTCACCCACGGACAGGTTGGCCTATAATTCACCC.